These 20 T cell receptor beta chains originate from one sample sequenced in a study of low-dose radiotherapy and immunotherapy resistance in tumors. Time point of the sample: after trial treatment. Treatment defined: LDRT plus nivolumab, ipilimumab, low-dose cyclophosphamide and aspirin (RACIN trial). TRAV- and TRBV-specific primers, spanning alpha and beta chains, primed first-strand cDNA. Both a constant-region primer and a V-primer adapter served to amplify TCRs across 15 to 20 PCR cycles. TCRdb independently ran MiXCR on the reads; one entry per CDR3 protein. The repertoire holds some 94,000 distinct CDR3 sequences, 20% to 25% seen once, with over 10% in the top ten. The specimen comprised PBMCs, sampled after low-dose radiotherapy plus immunotherapy. The receptors were sampled from a female donor with ovarian cancer.

As for this clonotype: A much larger clone lies a single base off, so this may be a read error. The chain recombines TRBV28 with TRBJ2-6; no definite D call. The CDR3 has 16 amino acids. Looked up from germline, CDR1 is MDHEN and CDR2 is SYDVKM. CDR3 coding DNA: TGTGCCAGCGGTTTAACTTTCGGTTCTGGGGCCAACGTCCTGACTTTC. Protein: CASGLTFGSGANVLTF.

This clonotype was detected many times. This chain uses TRBV10-3 with TRBJ2-7; D call uncertain. The germline V gene has CDR1 ENHRY and CDR2 SYGVKD. The CDR3 covers 13 residues. The CDR3 spells CATRPPSSYEQYF. Here the CDR3 DNA reads TGTGCTACTCGCCCCCCGAGCTCCTACGAGCAGTACTTC.

In this sample, this clonotype turned up many times. The chain uses TRBV9 and TRBJ2-3, with TRBD2 matching 11 bases. Germline V gene data show CDR1 as SGDLS and CDR2 as YYNGEE. This CDR3 spans 16 amino acids. J lost 4 bases, V lost 4 bases, and 8 bases had no gene match. Here the CDR3 reads CASSSRLAGPADTQYF. The CDR3 DNA sequence: TGTGCCAGCAGCTCCCGACTAGCGGGACCCGCAGATACGCAGTATTTT.

As regards this clonotype: The DNA is left out, because the CDR3 cannot be placed on it with certainty; the CDR3 is given as TCRdb lists it. This sequence joins TRBV6-2 or TRBV6-3 and TRBJ1-4; no check of the table's D call, TRBD1, against the DNA was made. Per germline, CDR1 MNHEY and CDR2 SVGEGT. Inclusive of both ends, the CDR3 amounts to 12 amino acids. The CDR3 protein is CASMGVEKNCFF.

V usage is TRBV4-1 and J usage is TRBJ1-5; 7 bases line up with TRBD1. The CDR3 extends over 14 amino acids. Germline CDR1 is MGHRA and CDR2 is YSYEKL. V was pared by 2 bases and J by 5 bases, with 3 bases of the junction left unmatched. The CDR3 reads CASSQRQGDQPQHF. In DNA form, the CDR3 reads TGCGCCAGCAGCCAAAGACAGGGTGATCAGCCCCAGCATTTT.

This clonotype was found many times. The genes are TRBV24-1 and TRBJ2-2; tentatively, D is TRBD1 (7 bases). V was pared by 4 bases and J by 7 bases, with 18 bases between. The length of the CDR3 is 16 residues. Germline V gene data show CDR1 as KGHDR and CDR2 as SFDVKD. CDR3 loop: CATSDAPTGRGGELFF. The CDR3 DNA follows: TGTGCCACCAGTGACGCCCCGACAGGGCGGGGCGGGGAGCTGTTTTTT.

As for this clonotype: It is likely a read error: a sequence one base away is far more abundant. The missing conserved phenylalanine or tryptophan at the end of this CDR3 makes a read error likely. V and J are TRBV13 and TRBJ1-1, with D hard to call. The CDR3 spans 15 residues. CDR1 and CDR2 from the germline V gene are PRHDT and FYEKMQ (reference sequence). The CDR3 DNA follows: TGTGCCACCAGCCGGAGCCTCTCTCGGAACACTGAAGCTTTCTCT. The encoded protein is CATSRSLSRNTEAFS.

The chain carries TRBV5-5 and TRBJ1-2; no definite D call. Trimming pared 4 bases from V and 5 bases from J, leaving 12 bases between. CDR1 is SGHKS and CDR2 is YYEKEE in the germline V gene (reference sequence). CDR3 length equals 13 residues. Here the CDR3 DNA reads TGTGCCAGCAGCCTGAGAGTTGGGTATGGCTACACCTTC. As protein: CASSLRVGYGYTF.

This clonotype occurred many times. The chain employs TRBV28 and TRBJ2-5; TRBD1 aligns across 8 bases. This CDR3 comprises 15 residues. With 6 bases clipped from V and 5 bases from J, the junction kept 11 bases outside the gene matches. Germline CDR1 is MDHEN and CDR2 is SYDVKM. The CDR3 is CASRVTSGGDETQYF. For the CDR3, the DNA is TGTGCCAGCAGAGTAACGTCAGGGGGCGATGAGACCCAGTACTTC.

This clonotype was recorded many times. The rearrangement joins TRBV5-4 to TRBJ2-1; a possible D gene is TRBD1 (6 bases). Germline values: CDR1 SGHNT, CDR2 YYREEE (reference sequence). The CDR3 extends over 16 amino acids. V lost 4 bases and J lost 0, with 14 bases in between. CDR3 coding DNA: TGTGCCAGCAGCCTTGATGGGGGCCGCTCCTACAATGAGCAGTTCTTC. Translation: CASSLDGGRSYNEQFF.

The rearrangement uses TRBV4-1 and TRBJ2-7, with D maybe TRBD2 (6 bases). Germline CDR1 MGHRA, CDR2 YSYEKL. The CDR3 contains 18 residues. V gave up 5 bases and J gave up 3 bases, with 26 bases separating them. CDR3 sequence: CASSKAGQAGPSIYEQYF. CDR3 DNA: TGCGCCAGCAGCAAAGCTGGTCAGGCGGGACCGAGCATCTACGAGCAGTACTTC.

This clonotype has a count of ten or more. The genes are TRBV5-1 and TRBJ2-1, with TRBD2 matching 9 bases. The J segment lost 7 bases and the V segment lost 0 bases, leaving 8 bases of the junction unmatched. Germline CDR1 is SGHRS and CDR2 is YFSETQ. The CDR3 has 16 residues. The CDR3: CASSLAAAGGRNEQFF. Here the CDR3 DNA reads TGCGCCAGCAGCTTGGCCGCGGCGGGGGGGCGGAATGAGCAGTTCTTC.

This clonotype was seen many times. The chain uses TRBV29-1 and TRBJ2-1, with D possibly being TRBD1 (6 bases). The V end lost 6 bases, the J end lost 6 bases, and 15 bases lay between the germline ends. There are 13 residues in the CDR3. The germline V gene has CDR1 SQVTM and CDR2 ANQGSEA. The CDR3 region is CSVPGLGGNEQFF. DNA of the CDR3: TGCAGCGTCCCGGGTCTAGGGGGCAATGAGCAGTTCTTC.

This clonotype was counted at least ten times. The rearrangement uses TRBV14 and TRBJ2-7; 7 nucleotides line up with TRBD2. Unmatched junction bases numbered 5, after V lost 6 bases and J lost 3 bases. Germline V gene lookup returns CDR1 SGHDN and CDR2 FVKESK. The CDR3 sequence is 13 residues long. The CDR3 DNA sequence: TGTGCCAGCAGGACGGGGGGAGGCTACGAGCAGTACTTC. This sequence encodes CASRTGGGYEQYF.

This clonotype was seen at least ten times. The chain links TRBV4-3 to TRBJ1-1; the match to TRBD1 covers 9 bases. Germline V lookup: CDR1 LGHNA, CDR2 YSLEER. The CDR3 has 16 residues. J gave up 1 base and V 0 bases, and 3 bases lay outside the gene matches. Written as DNA, the CDR3 is TGCGCCAGCAGCCAAGATAGGGGACAGGGGAACACTGAAGCTTTCTTT. Translated, it gives CASSQDRGQGNTEAFF.

The chain links TRBV29-1 to TRBJ1-1; 7 bases align to TRBD1. In germline, CDR1 is SQVTM, CDR2 ANQGSEA. The CDR3 totals 14 residues. V gave up 3 bases and J gave up 4 bases; unmatched junction bases: 8. As DNA, the CDR3 is TGCAGCGTTGACACGACAGGGTTGGGCACTGAAGCTTTCTTT. Amino acid sequence: CSVDTTGLGTEAFF.

A word on this clonotype: This likely traces to a read error, being one base from a far larger clone. The chain uses TRBV6-1 and TRBJ2-1, with D hard to call. This CDR3 contains 15 residues. Germline V gives CDR1 MNHNS, CDR2 SASEGT. Trimming pared 11 bases from V and 10 bases from J, leaving 27 bases between. CDR3 nucleotides: TGTGCCGACGCAGCCGGCAGGAGCTTCCCCTACGAGCAGTTCTTC. Protein sequence: CADAAGRSFPYEQFF.

Many counts were recorded for this clonotype. V is TRBV5-1 and J is TRBJ2-2; TRBD2 is a possible D gene (5 bases). This CDR3 is 13 amino acids long. Per germline, CDR1 SGHRS and CDR2 YFSETQ. Between the trimmed V and J ends, which lost 4 bases and 6 bases, there was a span of 10 bases. The CDR3 region has the DNA TGCGCCAGCAGCACGGACTTGGCCGGGGAGCTGTTTTTT. Amino acids: CASSTDLAGELFF. The variable domain in full, completed from reference TRBV5-1 and TRBJ2-2, reads KAGVTQTPRYLIKTRGQQVTLSCSPISGHRSVSWYQQTPGQGLQFLFEYFSETQRNKGNFPGRFSGRQFSNSRSEMNVSTLELGDSALYLCASSTDLAGELFFGEGSRLTVL.

This rearrangement joins TRBV11-2 to TRBJ1-6; 8 bases agree with TRBD1. The germline V gene has CDR1 SGHAT and CDR2 FQNNGV. V was pared by 3 bases and J by 7 bases, with 5 bases of the junction left unmatched. This CDR3 is 15 amino acids long. CDR3 bases: TGTGCCAGCAGCTTTGACAGGGGAAAAAATTCACCCCTCCACTTT. It yields the protein CASSFDRGKNSPLHF. The full variable domain, in which reference TRBV11-2 and TRBJ1-6 provide the parts outside the CDR3, is EAGVAQSPRYKIIEKRQSVAFWCNPISGHATLYWYQQILGQGPKLLIQFQNNGVVDDSQLPKDRFSAERLKGVDSTLKIQPAKLEDSAVYLCASSFDRGKNSPLHFGNGTRLTVT.

J is TRBJ2-1 and V is TRBV5-1; 12 bases map to TRBD2. The CDR3 totals 14 residues. Trimming took 6 bases from V and 7 from J; bases not matched to a gene: 5. Looked up from germline, CDR1 is SGHRS and CDR2 is YFSETQ. The CDR3 spells CASNPSGRANEQFF. CDR3 DNA: TGCGCCAGCAACCCTAGCGGGAGGGCGAATGAGCAGTTCTTC.